This T cell receptor (beta chain) originates from a study of T cells after yellow fever vaccination. This clonotype has more than one count but fewer than ten. Using its own MiXCR run on the 5' RACE reads, TCRdb lists one record per CDR3 protein. Of some 390,000 distinct CDR3 sequences detected, roughly 20% appear once; the ten largest clones hold 15% to 20%. The V end was cut by 3 bases, the J end by 2 bases, with 7 bases between. CDR3 length: 13 amino acids. Germline loops: CDR1 MRHNA, CDR2 SNTAGT. The input for sequencing was PBMCs, taken before the yellow fever booster vaccination. V usage is TRBV6-4 and J usage is TRBJ1-2; D gene ambiguous. This clonotype was sampled from a man aged 18 to 29 who received the YFV17D yellow fever vaccine. The CDR3 protein is CASSEDGNYGYTF. The CDR3 nucleotides read TGTGCCAGCAGTGAGGACGGCAACTATGGCTACACCTTC.